The clone carrying this T cell receptor (beta chain) occurred once. Its specificity is unknown. This sample stems from a study of cytomegalovirus exposure and HLA in healthy donors. Study-level findings and limits: In a later analysis, specific HLA alleles were associated with around 17,000 TCR beta sequences at a 0.05 false discovery rate.

Germline V lookup: CDR1 LNHNV, CDR2 YYDKDF (reference sequence). There are 16 residues in the CDR3. Trimming pared 1 base from V and 6 bases from J, leaving 16 bases between. Both 60 Vbeta primers and 13 Jbeta primers went into the PCR. TCRdb's copy holds only in-frame clones and misses some; the assay was immunoSEQ multiplex PCR. Of 150,000 to 200,000 clones in the sample, around 82% were seen once. The origin of this receptor is a woman in her twenties or thirties in good health and CMV-seropositive. Sequencing used PBMCs. This chain connects TRBV15 to TRBJ2-1; a possible D gene is TRBD2 (5 bases). In DNA, the CDR3 is TGTGCCACCAGCAGAGTTGCTAGCTGGGAGATCAATGAGCAGTTCTTC. Translation gives CATSRVASWEINEQFF.